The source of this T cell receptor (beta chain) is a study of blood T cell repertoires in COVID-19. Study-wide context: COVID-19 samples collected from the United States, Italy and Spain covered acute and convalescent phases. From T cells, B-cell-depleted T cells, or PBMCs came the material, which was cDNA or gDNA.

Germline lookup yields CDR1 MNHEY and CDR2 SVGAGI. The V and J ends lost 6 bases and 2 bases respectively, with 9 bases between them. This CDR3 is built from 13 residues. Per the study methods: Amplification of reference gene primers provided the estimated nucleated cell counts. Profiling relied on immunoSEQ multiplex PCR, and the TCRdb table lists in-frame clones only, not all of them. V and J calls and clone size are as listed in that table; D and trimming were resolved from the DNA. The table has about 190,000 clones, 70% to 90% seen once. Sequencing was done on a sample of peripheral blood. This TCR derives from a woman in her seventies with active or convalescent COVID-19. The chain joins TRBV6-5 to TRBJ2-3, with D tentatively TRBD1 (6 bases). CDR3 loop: CASRDSHTDTQYF. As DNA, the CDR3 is TGTGCCAGCAGGGACAGTCACACAGATACGCAGTATTTT.